This T cell receptor beta chain was found in a study of blood T cell repertoires in COVID-19. Across the whole study: Acute and convalescent COVID-19 specimens originated in the United States, Italy and Spain.

In the authors' methods: Nucleated cell counts were estimated from reference gene primer amplification. Libraries were prepared by immunoSEQ multiplex PCR; TCRdb keeps only in-frame clonotypes and omits some of them. That table supplies the V and J calls and clone size; D and trimming were determined from the DNA. This sample has 30,000 to 35,000 clones, with approximately 80% found just once. This CDR3 spans 15 amino acids. The trim removed 0 bases at V and 4 bases at J, leaving 1 base unmatched. Germline loops: CDR1 SGDLS, CDR2 YYNGEE. The chain links TRBV9 to TRBJ2-5; the match to TRBD2 covers 12 bases. The sequence was obtained from an elderly man with acute or convalescent COVID-19. The sample consisted of peripheral blood. DNA for the CDR3: TGTGCCAGCAGCGTAGGACTAGCGGGAGCAGAGACCCAGTACTTC. Its translation is CASSVGLAGAETQYF.